Here is one TCR beta chain with its context. Its specificity is not known. A junction boundary mismatches the germline segment, possibly from a read error. The entry originates in a study of cytomegalovirus exposure and HLA in healthy donors. The PCR had 60 Vbeta and 13 Jbeta primers. Per the original data handling: There were about 80 million unique TCR beta chains by a later count, and approximately 10 million of them were shared. The table came from immunoSEQ multiplex PCR; TCRdb's copy has only in-frame clones and leaves some out. That table is the source of V, J and clone size, and D and trimming were worked out from the DNA. The data hold approximately 170,000 clones, with about 69% observed a single time. Study findings and constraints: Sequencing likely caused a cluster of highly shared sequence variants. Reports indicate that TCR beta sequences accurately predicted the HLA-A and HLA-B alleles of most subjects.

This CDR3 is 14 amino acids long. Germline V CDR1 and CDR2: LNHDA, SQIVND (reference sequence). The sequence was collected from a man aged 30 to 39 in good health and CMV-seropositive. The rearrangement uses TRBV19 and TRBJ2-2; tentative D call: TRBD2 (5 bases). Sequenced: PBMCs. As DNA, the CDR3 is TGTGCCAGTACGTTGGGCAGAACCTCCGGGAAGCTGTTTTTT. Translated, it gives CASTLGRTSGKLFF. Together with reference TRBV19 and TRBJ2-2, the CDR3 gives the full variable domain: DGGITQSPKYLFRKEGQNVTLSCEQNLNHDAMYWYRQDPGQGLRLIYYSQIVNDFQKGDIAEGYSVSREKKESFPLTVTSAQKNPTAFYLCASTLGRTSGKLFFGEGSRLTVL.